The 19 T cell receptor beta chains in this list originate from one sample, sequenced in a study of neoadjuvant nivolumab and ipilimumab in lung cancer. Using immunoSEQ multiplex PCR, the repertoire was profiled, and TCRdb retains in-frame clones only, with some absent. The sample carries 24,000 or so clones, around 80% recorded once. Sequenced here: peripheral blood, sampled before neoadjuvant nivolumab, alone or with ipilimumab. The receptor set was obtained from an adult with non-small cell lung cancer.

The chain links TRBV7-6 to TRBJ2-5, with 7 positions matching TRBD1. This CDR3 has 16 residues. Germline V gene data show CDR1 as SGHVS and CDR2 as FNYEAQ. Germline trimming cut 5 bases from V and 5 bases from J; bases unmatched to any gene: 14. The CDR3 nucleotides read TGTGCCAGCAGCCCACGACAGGGTAGTATAGAGGAGACCCAGTACTTC. Amino acid sequence: CASSPRQGSIEETQYF.

The chain combines TRBV14 with TRBJ1-6, with no clear D. CDR1 is SGHDN and CDR2 is FVKESK in the germline V gene. The germline V and J ends were trimmed by 5 bases and 7 bases, with 15 bases remaining between them. This CDR3 contains 15 residues. CDR3 bases: TGTGCCAGCAGCAAGGAATTACGGGAGAATTCACCCCTCCACTTT. Translating it yields CASSKELRENSPLHF.

The chain couples TRBV5-1 to TRBJ1-2; 9 nucleotides agree with TRBD1. Trimming took 4 bases from V and 1 from J; bases not matched to a gene: 2. Per germline, CDR1 SGHRS and CDR2 YFSETQ. The CDR3 has 14 amino acids. The CDR3 sequence is CASSRGQGNYGYTF. In DNA, the CDR3 is TGCGCCAGCAGCAGGGGACAGGGTAACTATGGCTACACCTTC. The variable domain in full, completed from reference TRBV5-1 and TRBJ1-2, reads KAGVTQTPRYLIKTRGQQVTLSCSPISGHRSVSWYQQTPGQGLQFLFEYFSETQRNKGNFPGRFSGRQFSNSRSEMNVSTLELGDSALYLCASSRGQGNYGYTFGSGTRLTVV.

This chain links TRBV5-1 with TRBJ1-2; 12 positions agree with TRBD1. V dropped 3 bases and J dropped 3; count of bases not matched to a gene: 3. The CDR3 runs to 15 residues. Germline-derived CDR1 and CDR2 are SGHRS and YFSETQ. As DNA, the CDR3 is TGCGCCAGCAGCTCTGGGACAGGGGGCTACTATGGCTACACCTTC. Protein: CASSSGTGGYYGYTF. The complete variable domain, with remaining parts taken from reference TRBV5-1 and TRBJ1-2, reads KAGVTQTPRYLIKTRGQQVTLSCSPISGHRSVSWYQQTPGQGLQFLFEYFSETQRNKGNFPGRFSGRQFSNSRSEMNVSTLELGDSALYLCASSSGTGGYYGYTFGSGTRLTVV.

The chain carries TRBV7-6 and TRBJ2-1; unclear D gene. CDR3 length: 12 amino acids. The germline V and J ends were trimmed by 5 bases and 6 bases, with 8 bases remaining between them. From germline, CDR1 is SGHVS and CDR2 FNYEAQ. CDR3 coding DNA: TGTGCCAGCAGCCTCGACTCCAATGAGCAGTTCTTC. Its translation is CASSLDSNEQFF. The full variable domain, completed using reference TRBV7-6 and TRBJ2-1, is GAGVSQSPRYKVTKRGQDVALRCDPISGHVSLYWYRQALGQGPEFLTYFNYEAQQDKSGLPNDRFSAERPEGSISTLTIQRTEQRDSAMYRCASSLDSNEQFFGPGTRLTVL.

This clone was picked up one time. The genes are TRBV4-2 and TRBJ1-2, with TRBD1 as a possible D gene (5 bases). V was cut by 4 bases and J by 3 bases, with 12 bases left in between. The CDR3 loop spans 14 amino acids. Per the germline V gene, CDR1 is LGHNA and CDR2 is YNFKEQ. The CDR3 DNA sequence: TGTGCCAGCAGCCCAGGGAACACCGACTATGGCTACACCTTC. Translating gives CASSPGNTDYGYTF.

This sequence joins TRBV4-3 and TRBJ1-3; possible D gene TRBD1, 5 bases. Trimming removed 0 bases at V and 9 bases at J, with 18 bases between. The CDR3 is 16 residues long. Germline assignment: CDR1 LGHNA and CDR2 YSLEER. The CDR3 region has the DNA TGCGCCAGCAGCCAAGATCGAGGGACCGTGTCGGCCACCATATATTTT. Residues: CASSQDRGTVSATIYF.

The gene calls are TRBV9 and TRBJ2-2; D not resolved. The CDR3 consists of 15 residues. CDR1 is SGDLS and CDR2 is YYNGEE in the germline V gene. The V gene lost 0 bases and the J gene lost 0 bases, with 6 bases spanning the gap. This CDR3 reads CASSVEQTNTGELFF. In nucleotides, the CDR3 is TGTGCCAGCAGCGTAGAGCAGACGAACACCGGGGAGCTGTTTTTT. Using reference TRBV9 and TRBJ2-2 for the parts outside the CDR3, the full variable domain is DSGVTQTPKHLITATGQRVTLRCSPRSGDLSVYWYQQSLDQGLQFLIQYYNGEERAKGNILERFSAQQFPDLHSELNLSSLELGDSALYFCASSVEQTNTGELFFGEGSRLTVL.

This chain uses TRBV11-2 with TRBJ1-1; D not resolved. Germline V gives CDR1 SGHAT, CDR2 FQNNGV. The CDR3 has 14 residues. Trimming cost V 4 bases and J 7 bases, with 16 bases left between them. The CDR3 loop is CASSSRTGLIEAFF. CDR3 nucleotides: TGTGCCAGCAGCTCCAGGACGGGTTTAATTGAAGCTTTCTTT. Drawing the rest from reference TRBV11-2 and TRBJ1-1, the complete variable domain is EAGVAQSPRYKIIEKRQSVAFWCNPISGHATLYWYQQILGQGPKLLIQFQNNGVVDDSQLPKDRFSAERLKGVDSTLKIQPAKLEDSAVYLCASSSRTGLIEAFFGQGTRLTVV.

The chain uses TRBV5-1 and TRBJ1-1, with 7 bases aligning to TRBD1. V gave up 4 bases and J gave up 2 bases; unmatched junction bases: 11. Looked up from germline, CDR1 is SGHRS and CDR2 is YFSETQ. CDR3 length equals 16 residues. The DNA of the CDR3 is TGCGCCAGCAGCCGGACAGGTTTCAGCGGCAACACTGAAGCTTTCTTT. Protein: CASSRTGFSGNTEAFF.

V usage is TRBV13 and J usage is TRBJ1-1, with D unresolved. This CDR3 region has 13 residues. Germline loops: CDR1 PRHDT, CDR2 FYEKMQ (reference sequence). The V end lost 1 base, the J end lost 1 base, and 4 bases lay between the germline ends. The CDR3 DNA sequence: TGTGCCAGCAGCTTAGTTGGGAACACTGAAGCTTTCTTT. This encodes CASSLVGNTEAFF. The whole variable domain, filled in from reference TRBV13 and TRBJ1-1, reads AAGVIQSPRHLIKEKRETATLKCYPIPRHDTVYWYQQGPGQDPQFLISFYEKMQSDKGSIPDRFSAQQFSDYHSELNMSSLELGDSALYFCASSLVGNTEAFFGQGTRLTVV.

The chain employs TRBV6-1 and TRBJ1-1, with D unclear. The CDR3 is 14 amino acids. The germline CDR1 and CDR2 sequences are MNHNS and SASEGT. V gave up 3 bases and J gave up 2 bases, with 10 bases separating them. In DNA, the CDR3 is TGTGCCAGCAGTGACCGGAACTTTAACACTGAAGCTTTCTTT. As protein: CASSDRNFNTEAFF.

The chain joins TRBV7-8 to TRBJ2-5; the D gene is possibly TRBD1 (5 bases). This CDR3 has 14 residues. Germline lookup yields CDR1 SGHVS and CDR2 FQNEAQ. Trimming stripped 3 bases from V and 2 bases from J, with 10 bases between. The DNA of the CDR3 is TGTGCCAGCAGCTTGACAGCCCTTCAAGAGACCCAGTACTTC. It translates to CASSLTALQETQYF.

This chain connects TRBV27 to TRBJ1-1, with TRBD1 matching over 7 bases. The V gene end was trimmed by 6 bases and the J gene end by 1 base; junction bases not matched to a gene: 8. The CDR3 loop spans 15 amino acids. Germline-derived CDR1 and CDR2 are MNHEY and SMNVEV (reference sequence). This CDR3 reads CASRLRQGENTEAFF. The CDR3 DNA is TGTGCCAGCAGACTCCGACAGGGAGAGAACACTGAAGCTTTCTTT.

The J gene is TRBJ1-1, the V gene TRBV6-1, with D possibly matching TRBD1 (5 bases). This CDR3 is 14 amino acids long. Germline CDR1 MNHNS, CDR2 SASEGT. V shed 4 bases and J shed 5 bases, with 14 bases lying between them. This CDR3 is CASSASGGKTEAFF. The CDR3 nucleotides read TGTGCCAGCAGTGCTTCGGGGGGGAAGACTGAAGCTTTCTTT.

The chain combines TRBV4-2 with TRBJ1-4; possibly TRBD1 for D (5 bases). Germline V lookup: CDR1 LGHNA, CDR2 YNFKEQ. There are 15 residues in the CDR3. The V end was cut by 0 bases, the J end by 6 bases, with 11 bases between. As DNA, the CDR3 is TGTGCCAGCAGCCAAGAGGGACGGGGGGATGAAAAACTGTTTTTT. It is translated as CASSQEGRGDEKLFF.

The chain is built from TRBV2 and TRBJ2-7; a weak D match, TRBD1 (5 bases). Germline V gene sequence: CDR1 SNHLY, CDR2 FYNNEI. The ends were cut back, 6 bases at V and 2 bases at J, with 8 bases in the middle. CDR3 size: 12 residues. CDR3 region: CASRGAAYEQYF. Here the CDR3 DNA reads TGTGCCAGCAGAGGGGCCGCCTACGAGCAGTACTTC.

The chain is built from TRBV7-9 and TRBJ1-2; TRBD1 matches at 9 bases. The CDR3 contains 14 residues. With V trimmed by 5 bases and J by 4 bases, 5 bases remained unmatched. Germline lookup yields CDR1 SEHNR and CDR2 FQNEAQ (reference sequence). DNA of the CDR3: TGTGCCAGCAGCCGGGACAGGGTAATCTATGGCTACACCTTC. Its protein is CASSRDRVIYGYTF.

The J gene is TRBJ1-6, the V gene TRBV6-5; D may be TRBD1 (5 bases). CDR1 and CDR2 (germline): MNHEY, SVGAGI. V dropped 4 bases and J dropped 13 bases, with 14 bases sitting between them. The CDR3 runs to 13 residues. The CDR3: CASSSGGHTPLHF. The CDR3, as DNA: TGTGCCAGCAGTTCTGGCGGACACACTCCCCTCCACTTT.